The TCR beta chain under discussion was sequenced for a study of CD8 T cells in ankylosing spondylitis. Regarding the study as a whole: Made up of fewer than ten highly homologous variants, a TCR beta motif appeared characteristic of ankylosing spondylitis blood. Researchers report that disease-linked clones proved CD8+ and relatively rare in peripheral blood. A number of the motif variants had already been described in reactive arthritis synovial fluid and blood.

For TCR beta, libraries came from quantitative 5'-RACE with molecular barcodes. TCRdb independently ran MiXCR on the 5' RACE reads; one entry per CDR3 protein. The sample includes roughly 670,000 distinct CDR3 sequences, roughly 20% of them seen just once. There are a few counts of this clonotype. Its antigen is unidentified. Germline CDR1 DFQATT, CDR2 SNEGSKA (reference sequence). The CDR3 has 14 amino acids. Trimming left V 6 bases short and J 0 bases short, with 12 bases between. Specimen: blood, either unsorted or a sorted T cell fraction (not recorded which). This chain connects TRBV20-1 to TRBJ1-5; no firm D call. This receptor was identified in a male donor with ankylosing spondylitis. CDR3 coding DNA: TGCAGTGCGCGGCAATGGGATAGCAATCAGCCCCAGCATTTT. It encodes CSARQWDSNQPQHF.